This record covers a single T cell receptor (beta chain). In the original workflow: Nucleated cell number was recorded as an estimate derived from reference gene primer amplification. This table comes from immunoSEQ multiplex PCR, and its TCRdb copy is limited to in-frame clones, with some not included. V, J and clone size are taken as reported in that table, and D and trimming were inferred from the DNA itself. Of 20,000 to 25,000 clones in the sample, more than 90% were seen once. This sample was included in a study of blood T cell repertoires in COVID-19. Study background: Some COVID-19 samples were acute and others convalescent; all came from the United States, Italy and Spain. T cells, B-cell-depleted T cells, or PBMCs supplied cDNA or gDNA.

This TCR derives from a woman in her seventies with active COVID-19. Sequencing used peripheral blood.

The CDR3 DNA is TGTGCCAGCACGCAGGGGGTCGTGCGCTATGGCTACACCTTC. Translated: CASTQGVVRYGYTF. This chain links TRBV28 with TRBJ1-2, with TRBD1 identical over 7 bases. CDR1 and CDR2 (germline): MDHEN, SYDVKM. The CDR3 sequence is 14 residues long. Trimming at V came to 7 bases and at J to 4 bases, leaving 9 bases not matched to a gene.